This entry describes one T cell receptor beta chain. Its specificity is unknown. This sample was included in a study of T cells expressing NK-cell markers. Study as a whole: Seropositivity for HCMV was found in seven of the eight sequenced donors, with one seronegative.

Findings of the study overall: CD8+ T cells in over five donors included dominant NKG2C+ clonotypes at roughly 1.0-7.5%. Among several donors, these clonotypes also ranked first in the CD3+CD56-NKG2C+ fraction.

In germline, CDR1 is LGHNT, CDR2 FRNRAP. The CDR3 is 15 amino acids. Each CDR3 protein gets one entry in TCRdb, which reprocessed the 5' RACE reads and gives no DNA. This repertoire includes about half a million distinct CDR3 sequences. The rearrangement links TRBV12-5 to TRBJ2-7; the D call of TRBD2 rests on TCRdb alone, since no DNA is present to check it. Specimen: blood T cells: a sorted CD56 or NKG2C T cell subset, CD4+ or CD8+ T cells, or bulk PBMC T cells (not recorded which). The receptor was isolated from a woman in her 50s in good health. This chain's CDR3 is CASGLAGASSYEQYF.